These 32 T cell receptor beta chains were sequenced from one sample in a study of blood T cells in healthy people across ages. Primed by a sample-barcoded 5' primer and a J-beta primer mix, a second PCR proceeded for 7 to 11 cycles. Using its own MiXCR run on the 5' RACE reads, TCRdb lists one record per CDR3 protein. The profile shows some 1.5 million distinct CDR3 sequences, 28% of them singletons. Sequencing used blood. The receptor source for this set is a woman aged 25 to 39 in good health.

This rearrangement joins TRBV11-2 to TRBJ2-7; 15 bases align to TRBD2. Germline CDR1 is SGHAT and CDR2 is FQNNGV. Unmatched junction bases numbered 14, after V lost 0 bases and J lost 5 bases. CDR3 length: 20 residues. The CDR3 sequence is CASSLDPPRPWTSGRDEQYF. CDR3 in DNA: TGTGCCAGCAGCTTAGATCCCCCACGCCCCTGGACTAGCGGGAGGGACGAGCAGTACTTC.

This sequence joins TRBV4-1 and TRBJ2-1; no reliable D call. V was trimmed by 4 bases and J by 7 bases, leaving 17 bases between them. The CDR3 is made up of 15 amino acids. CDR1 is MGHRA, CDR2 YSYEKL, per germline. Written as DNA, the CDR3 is TGCGCCAGCAGCCCCACAGCCACTGCCCTTAATGAGCAGTTCTTC. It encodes CASSPTATALNEQFF.

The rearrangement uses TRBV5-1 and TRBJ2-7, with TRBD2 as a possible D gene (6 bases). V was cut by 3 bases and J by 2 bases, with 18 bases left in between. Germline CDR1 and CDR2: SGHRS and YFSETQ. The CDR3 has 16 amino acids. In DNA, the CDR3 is TGCGCCAGCAGCTCCGTGCCGGGACTTCCCCCCTACGAGCAGTACTTC. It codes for CASSSVPGLPPYEQYF.

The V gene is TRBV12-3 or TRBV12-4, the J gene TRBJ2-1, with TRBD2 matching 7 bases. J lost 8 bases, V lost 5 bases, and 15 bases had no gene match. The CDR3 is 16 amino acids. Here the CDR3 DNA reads TGTGCCAGCAGTCTCACCCTGACTAGCTTACCCCATGAGCAGTTCTTC. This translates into CASSLTLTSLPHEQFF.

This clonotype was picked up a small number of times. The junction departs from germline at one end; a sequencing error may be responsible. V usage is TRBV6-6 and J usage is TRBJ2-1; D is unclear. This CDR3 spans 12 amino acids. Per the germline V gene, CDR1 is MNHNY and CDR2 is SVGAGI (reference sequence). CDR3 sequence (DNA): TGTGCCAGCCAGAGCTCCTACAATGGGCAGTTCTTC. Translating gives CASQSSYNGQFF.

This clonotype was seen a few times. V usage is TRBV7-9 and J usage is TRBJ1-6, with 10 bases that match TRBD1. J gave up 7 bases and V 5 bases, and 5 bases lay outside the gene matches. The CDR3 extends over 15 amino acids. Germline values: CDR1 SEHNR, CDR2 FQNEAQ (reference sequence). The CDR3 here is CASSTGTGVNSPLHF. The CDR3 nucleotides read TGTGCCAGCAGCACCGGGACAGGGGTGAATTCACCCCTCCACTTT.

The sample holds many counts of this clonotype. The CDR3 nucleotides read TGCAGTGCAGTGCAGCCTCTAGCGACTTACGAGCAGTACTTC. Its protein product is CSAVQPLATYEQYF. J is TRBJ2-7 and V is TRBV20-1; D is perhaps TRBD2 (6 bases). CDR1 and CDR2 (germline): DFQATT, SNEGSKA (reference sequence). V dropped 6 bases and J dropped 4 bases, with 19 bases sitting between them. This CDR3 region has 14 residues.

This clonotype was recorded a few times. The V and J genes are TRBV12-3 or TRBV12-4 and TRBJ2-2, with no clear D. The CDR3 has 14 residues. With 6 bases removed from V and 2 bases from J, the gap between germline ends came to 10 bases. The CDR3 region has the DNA TGTGCCAGCAGCCCACTCTCCAACACCGGGGAGCTGTTTTTT. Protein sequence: CASSPLSNTGELFF.

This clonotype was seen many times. This CDR3 is CASSVRYNEQFF. The DNA of the CDR3 is TGTGCCAGCAGCGTTAGATACAATGAGCAGTTCTTC. The chain is built from TRBV28 and TRBJ2-1, with D uncertain. The CDR3 is 12 amino acids. Trimming cost V 6 bases and J 4 bases, with 7 bases left between them. Germline loops: CDR1 MDHEN, CDR2 SYDVKM.

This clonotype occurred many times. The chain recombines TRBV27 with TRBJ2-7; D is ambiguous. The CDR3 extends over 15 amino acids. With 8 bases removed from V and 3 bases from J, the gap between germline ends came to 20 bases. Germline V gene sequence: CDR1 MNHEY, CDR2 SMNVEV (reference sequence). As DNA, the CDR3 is TGTGCCAGCGGGATGGATGGGAAGTTATTCTACGAGCAGTACTTC. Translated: CASGMDGKLFYEQYF.

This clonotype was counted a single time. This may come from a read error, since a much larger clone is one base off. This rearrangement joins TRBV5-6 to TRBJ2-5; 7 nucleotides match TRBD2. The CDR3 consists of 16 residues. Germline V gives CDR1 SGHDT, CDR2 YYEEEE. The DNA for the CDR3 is TGTGCCAGCAGCTTGGGGGGGGGTACAGCCCAAGAGACCCAGCACTTC. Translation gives CASSLGGGTAQETQHF.

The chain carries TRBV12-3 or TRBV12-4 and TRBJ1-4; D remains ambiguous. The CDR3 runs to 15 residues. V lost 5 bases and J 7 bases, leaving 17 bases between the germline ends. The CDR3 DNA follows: TGTGCCAGCAGTCCCGAGAGTCCGTGGGGTGAAAAACTGTTTTTT. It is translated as CASSPESPWGEKLFF.

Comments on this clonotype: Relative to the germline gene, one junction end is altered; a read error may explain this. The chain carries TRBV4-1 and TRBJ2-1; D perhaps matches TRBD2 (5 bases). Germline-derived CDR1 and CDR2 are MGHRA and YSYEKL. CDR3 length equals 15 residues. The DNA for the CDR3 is TGCACCAGCAGCCAAGTTGGTTCGGGGAACAATGAGCAGTTCTTC. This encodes CTSSQVGSGNNEQFF.

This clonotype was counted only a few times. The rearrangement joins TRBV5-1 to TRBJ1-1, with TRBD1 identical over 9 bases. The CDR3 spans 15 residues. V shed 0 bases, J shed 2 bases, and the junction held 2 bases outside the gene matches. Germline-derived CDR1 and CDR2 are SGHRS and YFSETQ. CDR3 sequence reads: CASSLADRGNTEAFF. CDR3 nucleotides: TGCGCCAGCAGCTTGGCGGACAGGGGCAACACTGAAGCTTTCTTT.

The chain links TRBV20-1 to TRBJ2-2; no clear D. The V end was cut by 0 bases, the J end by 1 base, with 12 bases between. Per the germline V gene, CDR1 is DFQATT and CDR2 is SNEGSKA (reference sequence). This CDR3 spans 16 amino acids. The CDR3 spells CSARDLHLGNTGELFF. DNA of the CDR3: TGCAGTGCTAGAGATCTCCATTTGGGGAACACCGGGGAGCTGTTTTTT.

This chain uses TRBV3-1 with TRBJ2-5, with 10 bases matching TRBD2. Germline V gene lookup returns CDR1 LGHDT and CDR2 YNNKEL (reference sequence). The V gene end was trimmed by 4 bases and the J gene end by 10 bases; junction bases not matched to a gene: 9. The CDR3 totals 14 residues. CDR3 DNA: TGTGCCAGCAGCCCACTAGCGGGGCCCGGGGACCAGTACTTC. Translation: CASSPLAGPGDQYF.

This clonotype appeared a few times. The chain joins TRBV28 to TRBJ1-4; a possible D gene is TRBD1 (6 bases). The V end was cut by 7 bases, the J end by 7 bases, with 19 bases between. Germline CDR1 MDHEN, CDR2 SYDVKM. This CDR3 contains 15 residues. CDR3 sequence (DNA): TGTGCCAGCAAGGCAGGGGCCCAGGGAAGTGAAAAACTGTTTTTT. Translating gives CASKAGAQGSEKLFF.

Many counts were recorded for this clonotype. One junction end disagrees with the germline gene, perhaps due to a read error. CDR3 in amino acids: CASGRGNEQFF. In DNA, the CDR3 is TGCGCCAGCGGGAGAGGGAATGAGCAGTTCTTC. The chain recombines TRBV27 with TRBJ2-1; 8 positions match TRBD2. Germline lookup yields CDR1 MNHEY and CDR2 SMNVEV (reference sequence). The CDR3 runs 11 residues.

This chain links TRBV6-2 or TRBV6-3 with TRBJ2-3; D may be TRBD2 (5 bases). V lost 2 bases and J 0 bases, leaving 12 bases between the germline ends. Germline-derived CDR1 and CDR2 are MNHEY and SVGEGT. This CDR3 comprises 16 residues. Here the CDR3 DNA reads TGTGCCAGCAGTTACGAGCCTAGCCGGAGCACAGATACGCAGTATTTT. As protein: CASSYEPSRSTDTQYF.

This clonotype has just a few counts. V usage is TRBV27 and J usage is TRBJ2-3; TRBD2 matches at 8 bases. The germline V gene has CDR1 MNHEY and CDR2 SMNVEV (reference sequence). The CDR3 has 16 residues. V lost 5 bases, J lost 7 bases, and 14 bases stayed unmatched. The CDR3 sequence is CASSLRGGTVPNTQYF. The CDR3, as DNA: TGTGCCAGCAGTCTCCGGGGGGGAACGGTCCCTAATACGCAGTATTTT.

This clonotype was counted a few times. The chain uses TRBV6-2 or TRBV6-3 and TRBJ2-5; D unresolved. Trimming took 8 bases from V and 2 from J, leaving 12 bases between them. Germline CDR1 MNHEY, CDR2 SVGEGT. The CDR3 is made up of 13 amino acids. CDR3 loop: CASHRRLQETQYF. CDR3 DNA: TGTGCCAGCCATCGGCGGCTTCAAGAGACCCAGTACTTC.

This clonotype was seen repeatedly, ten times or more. The CDR3 region is CASTLGAGEREQYF. DNA of the CDR3: TGTGCCAGCACCCTAGGGGCGGGAGAACGCGAGCAGTACTTC. The V and J genes are TRBV21-1 and TRBJ2-7; the table calls TRBD2, which could not be checked here. TRBV21-1 corresponds to a pseudogene. The CDR3 spans 14 residues.

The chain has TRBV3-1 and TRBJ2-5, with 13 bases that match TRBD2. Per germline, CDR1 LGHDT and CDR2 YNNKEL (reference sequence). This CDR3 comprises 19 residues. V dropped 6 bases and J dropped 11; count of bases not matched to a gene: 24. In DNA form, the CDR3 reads TGTGCCAGCAGTTCCCCCCTGACTAGCGGGAGGACCCTCTACAATGAGCAGTACTTC. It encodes CASSSPLTSGRTLYNEQYF.

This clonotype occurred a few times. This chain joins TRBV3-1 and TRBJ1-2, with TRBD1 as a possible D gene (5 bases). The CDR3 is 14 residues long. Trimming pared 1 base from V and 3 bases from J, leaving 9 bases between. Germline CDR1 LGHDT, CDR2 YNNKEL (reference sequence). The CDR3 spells CASSQAGGDYGYTF. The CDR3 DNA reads TGTGCCAGCAGCCAAGCCGGGGGGGACTATGGCTACACCTTC.

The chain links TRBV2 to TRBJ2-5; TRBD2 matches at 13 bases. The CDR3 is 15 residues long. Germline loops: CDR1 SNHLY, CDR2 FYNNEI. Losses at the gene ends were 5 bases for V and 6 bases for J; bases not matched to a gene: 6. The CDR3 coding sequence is TGTGCCAGCAGTCCCGGGACTAGCGGGGAAAAGACCCAGTACTTC. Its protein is CASSPGTSGEKTQYF.

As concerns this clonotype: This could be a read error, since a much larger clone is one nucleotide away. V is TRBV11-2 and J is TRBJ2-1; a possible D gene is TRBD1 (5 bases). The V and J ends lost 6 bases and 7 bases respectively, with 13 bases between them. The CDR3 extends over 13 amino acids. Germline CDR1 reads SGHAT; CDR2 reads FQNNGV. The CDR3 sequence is CASRETAANEQFF. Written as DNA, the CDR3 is TGTGCCAGCAGGGAGACAGCCGCGAATGAGCAGTTCTTC.

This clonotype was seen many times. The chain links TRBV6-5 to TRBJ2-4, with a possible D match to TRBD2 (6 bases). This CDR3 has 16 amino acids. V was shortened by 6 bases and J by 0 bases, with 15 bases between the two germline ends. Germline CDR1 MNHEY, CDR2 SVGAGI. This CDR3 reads CASSPDYSLAKNIQYF. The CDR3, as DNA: TGTGCCAGCAGCCCGGACTACTCCCTAGCCAAAAACATTCAGTACTTC.

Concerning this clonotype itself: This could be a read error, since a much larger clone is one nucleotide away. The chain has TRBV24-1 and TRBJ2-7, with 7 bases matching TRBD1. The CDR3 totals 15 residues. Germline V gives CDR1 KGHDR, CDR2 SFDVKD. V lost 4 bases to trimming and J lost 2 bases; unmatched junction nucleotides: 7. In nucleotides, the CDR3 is TGTGCCACCAGTGAGTCCAGGGGGTTAACCTACGAGCAGTACTTC. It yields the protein CATSESRGLTYEQYF.

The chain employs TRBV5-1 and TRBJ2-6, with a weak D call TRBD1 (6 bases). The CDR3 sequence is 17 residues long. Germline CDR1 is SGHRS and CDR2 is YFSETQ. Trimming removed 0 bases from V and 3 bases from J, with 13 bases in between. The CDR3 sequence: CASSLDRVQGGANVLTF. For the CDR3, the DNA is TGCGCCAGCAGCTTGGACAGGGTCCAAGGTGGGGCCAACGTCCTGACTTTC.

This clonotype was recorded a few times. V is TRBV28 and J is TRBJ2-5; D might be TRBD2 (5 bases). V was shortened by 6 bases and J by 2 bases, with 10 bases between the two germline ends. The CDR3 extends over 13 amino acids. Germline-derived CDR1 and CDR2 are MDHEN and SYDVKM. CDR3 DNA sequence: TGTGCCAGCAGGGCACCGGGACAAGAGACCCAGTACTTC. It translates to CASRAPGQETQYF.

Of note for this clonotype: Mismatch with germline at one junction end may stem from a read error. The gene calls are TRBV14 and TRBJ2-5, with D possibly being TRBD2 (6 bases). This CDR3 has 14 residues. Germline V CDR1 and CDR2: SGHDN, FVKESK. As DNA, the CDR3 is TGTGCCAGCAGCCAAGATCGGCGGGGAGAGGCCCAGTACTTC. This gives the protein CASSQDRRGEAQYF.

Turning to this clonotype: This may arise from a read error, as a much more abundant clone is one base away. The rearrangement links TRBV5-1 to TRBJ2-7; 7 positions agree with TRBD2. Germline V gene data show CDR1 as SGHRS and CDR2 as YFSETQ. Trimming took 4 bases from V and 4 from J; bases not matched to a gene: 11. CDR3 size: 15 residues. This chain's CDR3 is CASSLHGEGSYEQYF. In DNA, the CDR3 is TGCGCCAGCAGCCTACACGGGGAGGGGAGTTACGAGCAGTACTTC. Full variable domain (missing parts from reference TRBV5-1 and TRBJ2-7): KAGVTQTPRYLIKTRGQQVTLSCSPISGHRSVSWYQQTPGQGLQFLFEYFSETQRNKGNFPGRFSGRQFSNSRSEMNVSTLELGDSALYLCASSLHGEGSYEQYFGPGTRLTVT.